This T cell receptor (beta chain) was recorded in a study of T cell responses to AZD1222 COVID-19 vaccine. Only in-frame clones appear in the TCRdb table, and some are missing; sequencing was by immunoSEQ multiplex PCR. This sample has 120,000 to 150,000 clones, with 89% found just once. This CDR3 has 12 amino acids. V lost 5 bases and J 5 bases, leaving 6 bases between the germline ends. CDR1 is MNHEY and CDR2 is SVGAGI in the germline V gene. About this clone: Its matching antigen is unknown.

Study results and limitations: Only a handful of AZD1222 recipients were seropositive at baseline. Sampled repertoires all dated from after the peak T cell response.

This TCR derives from an adult in good health. The V gene is TRBV6-5, the J gene TRBJ1-4, with no clear D. Material: peripheral blood, obtained on day 0 of AZD1222 vaccination. The CDR3 DNA reads as TGTGCCAGCAGTCACACCAATGAAAAACTGTTTTTT. Protein: CASSHTNEKLFF.